This TCR beta chain is drawn from a study of shared clonotypes between healthy human individuals. This CDR3 spans 14 amino acids. Germline V gene sequence: CDR1 WSHSY, CDR2 SAAADI. Trimming pared 7 bases from V and 3 bases from J, leaving 16 bases between. In the authors' workflow: In the immunoSEQ data, sequences were junction-only and lacked quality scores, so filtering differed. Repertoires were generated with immunoSEQ multiplex PCR, while TCRdb's copy carries only in-frame clones and drops some. From that table come the V and J calls and clone size; the DNA was used to work out D and trimming. The sample has over 2 million clones, roughly 95% seen once. CD45RO-negative CD8 cells positively selected for CCR7 made up the naive population, which excluded terminally differentiated effector memory CD45RA+ cells. This clone was detected only once.

This TCR was recovered from a man younger than 35 in good health. Sequencing was performed on naive CD8+ T cells sorted from blood. The chain recombines TRBV10-2 with TRBJ2-7, with D possibly TRBD1 on 6 matching bases. For the CDR3, the DNA is TGCGCCAGCACTACTACAGGGTTTAGCTACGAGCAGTACTTC. Translated, it gives CASTTTGFSYEQYF.